This passage covers 9 T cell receptor beta chains from one sample sequenced in a study of cytotoxic CD8 clonotypes in ibrutinib-treated CLL. The method was immunoSEQ multiplex PCR; TCRdb's version includes in-frame clones alone and lacks a portion of them. The data contain about 39,000 clones, 55% to 80% of them seen just once; the ten biggest clones take up 6% to 8%. Source: PBMCs, taken at disease progression, from a patient treated with ibrutinib. These receptors were obtained from a human donor with chronic lymphocytic leukemia.

The chain links TRBV29-1 to TRBJ2-2; D is unresolved. Trimming shortened V by 6 bases and J by 1 base, and 6 bases separated the two germline ends. This CDR3 has 12 amino acids. Germline V gene sequence: CDR1 SQVTM, CDR2 ANQGSEA. The DNA for the CDR3 is TGCAGCGTGAGCCAGAACACCGGGGAGCTGTTTTTT. It specifies CSVSQNTGELFF.

The gene calls are TRBV27 and TRBJ1-1; D not certain. The CDR3 covers 12 residues. V was shortened by 2 bases and J by 10 bases, with 11 bases between the two germline ends. CDR1 is MNHEY, CDR2 SMNVEV, per germline (reference sequence). CDR3 coding DNA: TGTGCCAGCAGTTTAATCGGTGAAGGAGCTTTCTTT. It yields the protein CASSLIGEGAFF.

The chain recombines TRBV6-1 with TRBJ2-1, with D maybe TRBD2 (6 bases). Trimming shortened V by 2 bases and J by 11 bases, and 16 bases separated the two germline ends. The CDR3 length is 14 residues. The germline gives CDR1 MNHNS, CDR2 SASEGT. This chain's CDR3 is CASSEIAVPPKQFF. The CDR3 coding sequence is TGTGCCAGCAGTGAAATAGCGGTCCCCCCTAAGCAGTTCTTC.

This clone came up a few times. The chain uses TRBV10-1 and TRBJ1-1; maybe TRBD1 (5 bases). This CDR3 region has 16 residues. V was cut by 2 bases and J by 0 bases, with 13 bases left in between. CDR1 is WNHNN and CDR2 is SYGVQD in the germline V gene (reference sequence). The CDR3 coding sequence is TGCGCCAGCAGTGAGGACAGCTCTATCATGAACACTGAAGCTTTCTTT. Its translation: CASSEDSSIMNTEAFF.

This chain links TRBV6-1 with TRBJ2-7; 9 nucleotides line up with TRBD1. V shed 8 bases, J shed 4 bases, and the junction held 12 bases outside the gene matches. Germline values: CDR1 MNHNS, CDR2 SASEGT. The length of the CDR3 is 15 residues. The CDR3 spells CASAGQGSKRYEQYF. The CDR3 DNA is TGTGCCAGCGCGGGACAGGGCAGTAAAAGGTACGAGCAGTACTTC.

The V gene is TRBV6-5, the J gene TRBJ1-1; D is ambiguous. The V end was cut by 0 bases, the J end by 3 bases, with 14 bases between. CDR1 and CDR2 (germline): MNHEY, SVGAGI. This CDR3 is 16 amino acids long. CDR3 protein: CASSYSRRAVDTEAFF. The CDR3, as DNA: TGTGCCAGCAGTTACTCCCGACGGGCCGTCGACACTGAAGCTTTCTTT.

The gene calls are TRBV5-4 and TRBJ2-2; D call uncertain. The V end was cut by 0 bases, the J end by 7 bases, with 7 bases between. The CDR3 totals 13 residues. Looked up from germline, CDR1 is SGHNT and CDR2 is YYREEE (reference sequence). Here the CDR3 DNA reads TGTGCCAGCAGCTTGGAGCAGGTCGGGGAGCTGTTTTTT. It encodes CASSLEQVGELFF.

The chain is built from TRBV5-5 and TRBJ1-2; D is uncertain. Germline loops: CDR1 SGHKS, CDR2 YYEKEE (reference sequence). This CDR3 has 14 residues. The ends were cut back, 4 bases at V and 1 base at J, with 11 bases in the middle. The CDR3 sequence is CASSADGFNYGYTF. The CDR3 DNA sequence: TGTGCCAGCAGCGCGGACGGTTTTAACTATGGCTACACCTTC.

This clone was found a few times. The V gene is TRBV18, the J gene TRBJ2-1, with D unresolved. The CDR3 is 16 residues long. Trimming removed 3 bases at V and 2 bases at J, with 14 bases between. Germline CDR1 and CDR2: KGHSH and LQKENI. The CDR3 bases are TGTGCCAGCTCACCCGCCCGAAGCACAACCTACAATGAGCAGTTCTTC. Translating it yields CASSPARSTTYNEQFF.